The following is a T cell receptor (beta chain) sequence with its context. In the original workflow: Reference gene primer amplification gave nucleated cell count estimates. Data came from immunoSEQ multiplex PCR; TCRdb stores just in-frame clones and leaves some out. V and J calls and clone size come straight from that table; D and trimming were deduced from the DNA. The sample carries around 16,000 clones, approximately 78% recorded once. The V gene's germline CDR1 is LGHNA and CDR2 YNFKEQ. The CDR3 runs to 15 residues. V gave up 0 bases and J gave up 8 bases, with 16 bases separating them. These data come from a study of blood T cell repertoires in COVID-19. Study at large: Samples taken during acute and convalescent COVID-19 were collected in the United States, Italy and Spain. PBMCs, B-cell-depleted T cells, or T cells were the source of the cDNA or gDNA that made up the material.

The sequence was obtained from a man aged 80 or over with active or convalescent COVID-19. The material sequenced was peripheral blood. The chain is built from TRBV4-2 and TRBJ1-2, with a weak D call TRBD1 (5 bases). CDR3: CASSQDGGGVMGYTF. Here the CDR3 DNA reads TGTGCCAGCAGCCAAGATGGGGGAGGGGTGATGGGCTACACCTTC.